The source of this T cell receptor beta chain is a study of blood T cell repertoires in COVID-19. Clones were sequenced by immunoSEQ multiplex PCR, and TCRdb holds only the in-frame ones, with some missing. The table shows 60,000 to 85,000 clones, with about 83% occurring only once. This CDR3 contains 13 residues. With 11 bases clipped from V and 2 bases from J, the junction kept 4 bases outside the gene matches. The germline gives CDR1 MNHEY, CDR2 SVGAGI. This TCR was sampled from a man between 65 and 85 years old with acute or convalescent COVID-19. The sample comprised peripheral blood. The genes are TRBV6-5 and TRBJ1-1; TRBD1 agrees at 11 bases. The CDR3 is CAGQGARNTEAFF. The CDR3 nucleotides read TGTGCCGGACAGGGGGCACGTAACACTGAAGCTTTCTTT.